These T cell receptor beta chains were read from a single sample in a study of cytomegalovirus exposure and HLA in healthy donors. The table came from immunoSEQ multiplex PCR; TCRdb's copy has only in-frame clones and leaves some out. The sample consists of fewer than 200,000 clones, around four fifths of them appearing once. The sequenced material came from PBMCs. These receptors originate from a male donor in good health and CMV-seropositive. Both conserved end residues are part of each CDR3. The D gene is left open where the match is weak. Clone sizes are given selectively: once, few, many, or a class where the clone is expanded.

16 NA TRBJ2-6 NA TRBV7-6 CASSSEIAAGANVLTF TGTGCCAGCAGCTCAGAAATAGCGGCTGGGGCCAACGTCCTGACTTTC
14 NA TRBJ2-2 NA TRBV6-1 CASRIPGGTGELFF TGTGCCAGCAGGATCCCAGGGGGGACCGGGGAGCTGTTTTTT
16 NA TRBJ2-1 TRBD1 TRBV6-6 CASSYSPGQGMTEQFF TGTGCCAGCAGTTACTCGCCGGGACAGGGGATGACTGAGCAGTTCTTC
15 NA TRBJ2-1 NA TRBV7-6 CASSLQGSSYNEQFF TGTGCCAGCAGCTTACAGGGGAGCTCCTACAATGAGCAGTTCTTC
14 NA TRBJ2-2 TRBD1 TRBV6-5 CASSSDRGIGELFF TGTGCCAGCAGCTCGGACAGGGGGATCGGGGAGCTGTTTTTT
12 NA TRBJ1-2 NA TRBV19 CASSIPTYGYTF TGTGCCAGTAGTATTCCAACATATGGCTACACCTTC
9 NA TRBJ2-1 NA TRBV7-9 CASSFPVLF TGTGCCAGCAGCTTTCCAGTCCTCTTC
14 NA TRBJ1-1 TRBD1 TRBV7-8 CASSPEGTGAEAFF TGTGCCAGCAGCCCTGAGGGGACAGGGGCTGAAGCTTTCTTT
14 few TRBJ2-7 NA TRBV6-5 CASSYNGVWGEQYF TGTGCCAGCAGTTACAACGGGGTATGGGGCGAGCAGTACTTC
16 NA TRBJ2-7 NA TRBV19 CASSLRTYPSGGEQYF TGTGCCAGTAGTCTCAGGACATACCCCTCCGGCGGCGAGCAGTACTTC
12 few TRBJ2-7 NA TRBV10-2 CASSVGQGEQYF TGCGCCAGCAGTGTAGGCCAGGGGGAGCAGTACTTC
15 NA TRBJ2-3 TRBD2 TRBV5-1 CASTPRGEGTDTQYF TGCGCCAGCACCCCGCGAGGGGAGGGAACAGATACGCAGTATTTT
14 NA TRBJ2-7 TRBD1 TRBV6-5 CASSRRDSSYEQYF TGTGCCAGCAGTCGCCGGGACAGTTCCTACGAGCAGTACTTC
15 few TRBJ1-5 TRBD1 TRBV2 CASSLRQGGNQPQHF TGTGCCAGCAGTCTACGACAGGGCGGCAATCAGCCCCAGCATTTT
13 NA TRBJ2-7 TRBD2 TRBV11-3 CARGGDGAYEQYF TGTGCCAGGGGGGGGGACGGAGCCTACGAGCAGTACTTC
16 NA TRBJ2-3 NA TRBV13 CASSLGPQESTDTQYF TGTGCCAGCAGCTTGGGGCCGCAGGAAAGCACAGATACGCAGTATTTT
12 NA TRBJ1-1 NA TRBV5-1 CASRARGSEAFF TGCGCCAGCAGGGCCCGAGGATCTGAAGCTTTCTTT
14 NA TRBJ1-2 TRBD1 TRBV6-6 CASSAQGGSSGYTF TGTGCCAGCAGTGCACAGGGGGGATCTTCTGGCTACACCTTC
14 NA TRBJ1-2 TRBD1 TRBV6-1 CASSLDRVGYGYTF TGTGCCAGCAGCTTGGACAGGGTGGGATATGGCTACACCTTC
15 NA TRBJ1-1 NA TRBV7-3 CASSLNGGARTEAFF TGTGCCAGCAGCTTAAATGGTGGAGCGAGGACTGAAGCTTTCTTT
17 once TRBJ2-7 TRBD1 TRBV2 CASTLRARQGAGIRQYF TGTGCCAGCACCTTGAGGGCCCGACAGGGGGCGGGTATTAGGCAGTACTTC
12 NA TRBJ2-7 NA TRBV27 CASSFSFGEQYF TGTGCCAGCAGTTTCAGTTTTGGCGAGCAGTACTTC
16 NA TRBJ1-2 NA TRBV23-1 CASSQSGRTSNYGYTF TGCGCCAGCAGTCAATCTGGGAGGACCTCTAACTATGGCTACACCTTC